Below are 31 T cell receptor beta chains sequenced from a single sample in a study of T cell responses to AZD1222 COVID-19 vaccine. Profiled with immunoSEQ multiplex PCR; TCRdb holds only in-frame clones, not every one. The data contain about 140,000 clones, 70% to 90% of them singletons. Material: peripheral blood, obtained 28 days after the second dose of the MenACWY control vaccine. The receptors come from an adult who received the MenACWY meningococcal vaccine as a control.

Only one count was recorded for this clone. The chain carries TRBV28 and TRBJ1-3; TRBD1 is a possible D gene (6 bases). V lost 0 bases and J lost 8, with 11 bases in between. Germline V gene data show CDR1 as MDHEN and CDR2 as SYDVKM. CDR3 length: 14 residues. The CDR3 sequence is CASSLWGAGDTIYF. The CDR3 DNA reads as TGTGCCAGCAGTTTATGGGGGGCGGGGGACACCATATATTTT.

Details on this clone: The same CDR3 arises from other DNA sequences in this sample as well. The CDR3 coding sequence is TGTGCCAGCTCACCTGGGACAGGCTCTGGAAACACCATATATTTT. Translation gives CASSPGTGSGNTIYF. The chain uses TRBV18 and TRBJ1-3, with 8 bases lining up with TRBD1. The CDR3 is made up of 15 amino acids. The V and J ends lost 3 bases and 0 bases, in that order; junction bases with no gene match: 1. Germline V CDR1 and CDR2: KGHSH, LQKENI.

The chain has TRBV5-1 and TRBJ1-1, with 8 positions matching TRBD1. The junction had 7 bases not matched to a gene; V was cut back by 5 bases and J by 1 base. The CDR3 has 15 residues. Germline V CDR1 and CDR2: SGHRS, YFSETQ. The CDR3 region is CASSLQGAQNTEAFF. CDR3 DNA: TGCGCCAGCAGTTTGCAGGGGGCGCAGAACACTGAAGCTTTCTTT.

The J gene is TRBJ1-5, the V gene TRBV7-2, with 8 bases lining up with TRBD1. After removal of 1 base from V and 6 bases from J, the junction contained 5 bases not matched to a gene. CDR1 is SGHTA and CDR2 is FQGNSA in the germline V gene. CDR3 length: 15 residues. The CDR3 coding sequence is TGTGCCAGCAGCTTAGTCCAGGGGGCAAGTCAGCCCCAGCATTTT. Its translation: CASSLVQGASQPQHF.

The genes are TRBV3-1 (or the pseudogene TRBV3-2) and TRBJ2-1, with TRBD2 matching 12 bases. V was clipped by 0 bases and J by 6 bases; unmatched bases: 6. The CDR3 sequence is 17 residues long. The germline V gene encodes CDR1 LGHDT and CDR2 YNNKEL (reference sequence). CDR3 sequence reads: CASSQETSGSVGNEQFF. CDR3 DNA sequence: TGTGCCAGCAGCCAAGAGACTAGCGGGAGCGTTGGCAATGAGCAGTTCTTC.

The V and J genes are TRBV7-2 and TRBJ2-7; D unclear. CDR1 is SGHTA, CDR2 FQGNSA, per germline. The CDR3 totals 12 residues. Trimming shortened V by 3 bases and J by 4 bases, and 7 bases separated the two germline ends. The chain's CDR3 is CASSFPSYEQYF. DNA of the CDR3: TGTGCCAGCAGCTTTCCGTCTTACGAGCAGTACTTC.

The CDR3 nucleotides are TGCAGCGTCGGGTGGCGGGACTACGAGCAGTACTTC. Protein: CSVGWRDYEQYF. The rearrangement uses TRBV29-1 and TRBJ2-7; tentatively, D is TRBD2 (6 bases). V was shortened by 6 bases and J by 3 bases, with 12 bases between the two germline ends. The germline V gene has CDR1 SQVTM and CDR2 ANQGSEA. The length of the CDR3 is 12 residues.

V gene TRBV25-1 combines with J gene TRBJ1-5; D unresolved. The CDR3 runs to 13 residues. Germline V gives CDR1 MGHDK, CDR2 SYGVNS. V lost 3 bases and J lost 1, with 4 bases in between. The CDR3 spells CASSDRSNQPQHF. The CDR3 nucleotides read TGTGCCAGCAGTGACAGGAGCAATCAGCCCCAGCATTTT.

The chain joins TRBV21-1 to TRBJ2-1; the tabulated D call, TRBD2, remains unverified against the DNA. TRBV21-1 is a pseudogene segment. CDR3 length equals 18 residues. The CDR3 DNA reads TGTGCCAGCAGCAAAGGACGGCTTTCTGGACTAGCGGACAATGAGCAGTTCTTC. Encoded protein: CASSKGRLSGLADNEQFF.

The gene calls are TRBV6-1 and TRBJ1-6; D is perhaps TRBD1 (5 bases). CDR1 MNHNS and CDR2 SASEGT come from the germline V gene. Trimming took off 2 bases at V and 8 bases at J, with 13 bases between the two ends. The CDR3 length is 15 residues. In nucleotides, the CDR3 is TGTGCCAGCAGTGAATATATAGGGGTTGATTCACCCCTCCACTTT. It is translated as CASSEYIGVDSPLHF.

The chain carries TRBV24-1 and TRBJ2-7; D not resolved. This CDR3 contains 13 residues. Germline V gives CDR1 KGHDR, CDR2 SFDVKD. Trimming took off 2 bases at V and 5 bases at J, with 9 bases between the two ends. This chain's CDR3 is CATSDSKPDEQYF. In DNA, the CDR3 is TGTGCCACCAGTGATTCGAAGCCAGACGAGCAGTACTTC.

As regards this clone: Other nucleotide sequences from this sample produce the same CDR3. This rearrangement joins TRBV18 to TRBJ1-4, with 9 bases that match TRBD1. V was pared by 3 bases and J by 8 bases, with 4 bases of the junction left unmatched. Germline V gene sequence: CDR1 KGHSH, CDR2 LQKENI. This CDR3 region has 14 residues. The CDR3 region is CASSPGTGYEKLFF. The CDR3 DNA is TGTGCCAGCTCACCCGGGACAGGGTACGAAAAACTGTTTTTT.

This clone showed up just a few times. The chain recombines TRBV3-1 (or the pseudogene TRBV3-2) with TRBJ1-6, with D maybe TRBD1 (6 bases). V lost 1 base and J lost 10, with 11 bases in between. The length of the CDR3 is 14 residues. CDR1 and CDR2 (germline): LGHDT, YNNKEL (reference sequence). The DNA for the CDR3 is TGTGCCAGCAGCCAAGTTTCAGGGGACTCACCCCTCCACTTT. This gives the protein CASSQVSGDSPLHF.

The CDR3 DNA follows: TGTGCCAGCAGCCAGGGAGTGTTCGCATCACCCCTCCACTTT. Amino acids: CASSQGVFASPLHF. The chain is built from TRBV7-9 and TRBJ1-6; perhaps TRBD1 as D (5 bases). The V gene lost 5 bases and the J gene lost 10 bases, with 15 bases spanning the gap. This CDR3 contains 14 residues. Germline CDR1 and CDR2: SEHNR and FQNEAQ (reference sequence). Combining the CDR3 with reference TRBV7-9 and TRBJ1-6 gives the whole variable domain DTGVSQNPRHKITKRGQNVTFRCDPISEHNRLYWYRQTLGQGPEFLTYFQNEAQLEKSRLLSDRFSAERPKGSFSTLEIQRTEQGDSAMYLCASSQGVFASPLHFGNGTRLTVT.

This chain links TRBV7-2 with TRBJ2-7; possible D gene TRBD2, 6 bases. Germline assignment: CDR1 SGHTA and CDR2 FQGNSA. This CDR3 contains 14 residues. Trimming took 4 bases from V and 7 from J, leaving 17 bases between them. CDR3 region: CASSSLGGTGEQYF. In DNA, the CDR3 is TGTGCCAGCAGCTCCCTCGGGGGAACGGGTGAGCAGTACTTC.

The V and J genes are TRBV27 and TRBJ1-2; 7 nucleotides line up with TRBD1. Germline CDR1 and CDR2: MNHEY and SMNVEV (reference sequence). J lost 4 bases, V lost 2 bases, and 4 bases had no gene match. This CDR3 has 14 amino acids. The CDR3 reads CASSLTGAPYGYTF. For the CDR3, the DNA is TGTGCCAGCAGTTTAACAGGGGCTCCCTATGGCTACACCTTC.

This clone was seen only once. This rearrangement joins TRBV4-1 to TRBJ1-1; D uncertain. The CDR3 runs to 17 residues. V was shortened by 1 base and J by 0 bases, with 15 bases between the two germline ends. Germline CDR1 reads MGHRA; CDR2 reads YSYEKL. CDR3 coding DNA: TGCGCCAGCAGCCAAGTGTTAGTAAGGCCCGTGAACACTGAAGCTTTCTTT. Translated: CASSQVLVRPVNTEAFF.

This chain links TRBV4-3 with TRBJ2-3, with D perhaps TRBD1 (6 bases). Germline V gene lookup returns CDR1 LGHNA and CDR2 YSLEER. The CDR3 contains 15 residues. Deletions cut 3 bases from V and 1 base from J, with 11 bases between. This CDR3 is CASSQLRTGTDTQYF. The CDR3 DNA is TGCGCCAGCAGCCAGCTTAGGACAGGCACAGATACGCAGTATTTT.

The rearrangement links TRBV12-3 or TRBV12-4 to TRBJ1-4; D not resolved. The CDR3 runs to 13 residues. The germline V and J ends were trimmed by 6 bases and 8 bases, with 13 bases remaining between them. The CDR3 DNA reads TGTGCCAGCAGCCGCGACCGGGGAGAAAAACTGTTTTTT. Amino acids: CASSRDRGEKLFF.

The chain has TRBV12-5 and TRBJ2-1; the match to TRBD2 covers 12 bases. With 6 bases clipped from V and 6 bases from J, the junction kept 15 bases outside the gene matches. CDR3 size: 18 residues. CDR1 and CDR2 (germline): LGHNT, FRNRAP. The CDR3 DNA is TGTGCTAGTGGCTTCTCTGGGCTAGCGGGAGGGGGGGGCAATGAGCAGTTCTTC. Translating gives CASGFSGLAGGGGNEQFF.

The rearrangement joins TRBV5-6 to TRBJ1-3; D ambiguous. CDR1 is SGHDT and CDR2 is YYEEEE in the germline V gene. V lost 3 bases and J 0 bases, leaving 7 bases between the germline ends. This CDR3 comprises 14 residues. This CDR3 is CASSSWHSGNTIYF. For the CDR3, the DNA is TGTGCCAGCAGCTCGTGGCACTCTGGAAACACCATATATTTT.

The chain couples TRBV6-6 to TRBJ1-2; D gene uncertain. This CDR3 is built from 15 residues. Germline V lookup: CDR1 MNHNY, CDR2 SVGAGI (reference sequence). Trimming removed 2 bases from V and 8 bases from J, with 18 bases in between. In DNA, the CDR3 is TGTGCCAGCAGTTACCCGCCGGGAGAGGGTAACGGCTACACCTTC. Encoded protein: CASSYPPGEGNGYTF.

The sample holds one count of this clone. The chain employs TRBV4-3 and TRBJ1-2, with D tentatively TRBD1 (6 bases). Germline V gene sequence: CDR1 LGHNA, CDR2 YSLEER. Deletions cut 0 bases from V and 7 bases from J, with 15 bases between. This CDR3 comprises 15 residues. The CDR3 loop is CASSQEGRGFSGYTF. The CDR3 DNA reads as TGCGCCAGCAGCCAAGAGGGCAGGGGTTTTTCTGGCTACACCTTC.

This rearrangement joins TRBV5-1 to TRBJ2-7; 9 bases line up with TRBD1. After removal of 4 bases from V and 0 bases from J, the junction contained 8 bases not matched to a gene. The CDR3 extends over 16 amino acids. Germline-derived CDR1 and CDR2 are SGHRS and YFSETQ. CDR3 coding DNA: TGCGCCAGCAGCCCCGCCGGACAGGGGCGCTCCTACGAGCAGTACTTC. Amino acids: CASSPAGQGRSYEQYF.

The chain carries TRBV27 and TRBJ1-1, with TRBD1 as a possible D gene (5 bases). CDR1 is MNHEY, CDR2 SMNVEV, per germline (reference sequence). The ends were cut back, 0 bases at V and 1 base at J, with 9 bases in the middle. The CDR3 extends over 15 amino acids. CDR3 DNA: TGTGCCAGCAGTTTATCGGGGACGGGGAACACTGAAGCTTTCTTT. Translated: CASSLSGTGNTEAFF.

The gene calls are TRBV9 and TRBJ1-2, with D hard to call. The CDR3 has 14 residues. The V end was cut by 0 bases, the J end by 4 bases, with 10 bases between. Germline values: CDR1 SGDLS, CDR2 YYNGEE. The CDR3 region has the DNA TGTGCCAGCAGCGTAGAATCCAAAGGCTATGGCTACACCTTC. It yields the protein CASSVESKGYGYTF.

Here the CDR3 reads CASSTWSGTDTQYF. CDR3 bases: TGTGCCAGCAGCACCTGGAGCGGGACAGATACGCAGTATTTT. The V call is TRBV7-9, the J call TRBJ2-3, with D perhaps matching TRBD2 (6 bases). V was trimmed by 5 bases and J by 3 bases, leaving 12 bases between them. CDR3 length: 14 amino acids. Looked up from germline, CDR1 is SEHNR and CDR2 is FQNEAQ (reference sequence).

The rearrangement links TRBV4-1 to TRBJ2-3; D gene unclear. Germline V gene data show CDR1 as MGHRA and CDR2 as YSYEKL. Trimming removed 0 bases from V and 5 bases from J, with 6 bases in between. The CDR3 spans 13 residues. The CDR3 reads CASSQELQDTQYF. For the CDR3, the DNA is TGCGCCAGCAGCCAAGAATTGCAAGATACGCAGTATTTT.

The chain links TRBV5-4 to TRBJ1-1; perhaps TRBD1 as D (5 bases). CDR1 and CDR2 (germline): SGHNT, YYREEE (reference sequence). With 4 bases removed from V and 5 bases from J, the gap between germline ends came to 15 bases. CDR3 length: 14 amino acids. The CDR3 nucleotides read TGTGCCAGCAGCACAAACGGGGGTAGGACTGAAGCTTTCTTT. This gives the protein CASSTNGGRTEAFF.

The rearrangement links TRBV12-3 or TRBV12-4 to TRBJ2-5; no clear D gene. V shed 3 bases and J shed 7 bases, with 12 bases lying between them. CDR3 length: 13 residues. In DNA, the CDR3 is TGTGCCAGCAGTTTCGGACCCCTAGGGACCCAGTACTTC. Residues: CASSFGPLGTQYF.

This chain uses TRBV5-1 with TRBJ1-1, with 9 bases identical to TRBD1. This CDR3 is 15 amino acids long. Germline V gene sequence: CDR1 SGHRS, CDR2 YFSETQ. With 0 bases clipped from V and 7 bases from J, the junction kept 7 bases outside the gene matches. CDR3: CASSLAARDRDEAFF. The CDR3 DNA reads as TGCGCCAGCAGCTTGGCCGCAAGGGACAGGGATGAAGCTTTCTTT.